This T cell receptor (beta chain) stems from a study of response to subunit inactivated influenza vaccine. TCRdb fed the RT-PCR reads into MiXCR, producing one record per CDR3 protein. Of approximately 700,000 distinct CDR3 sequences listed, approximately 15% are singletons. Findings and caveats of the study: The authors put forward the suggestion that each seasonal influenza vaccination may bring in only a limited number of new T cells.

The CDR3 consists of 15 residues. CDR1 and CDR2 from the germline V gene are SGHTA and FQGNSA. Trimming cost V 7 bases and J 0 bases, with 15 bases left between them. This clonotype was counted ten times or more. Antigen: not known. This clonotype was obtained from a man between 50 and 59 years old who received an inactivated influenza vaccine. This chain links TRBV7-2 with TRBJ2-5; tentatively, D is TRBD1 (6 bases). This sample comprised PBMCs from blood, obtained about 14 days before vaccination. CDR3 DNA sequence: TGTGCCAGCACCCAGGACAGCCTATACCAAGAGACCCAGTACTTC. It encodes CASTQDSLYQETQYF.